Listed below are T cell receptor beta chains from one sample, sequenced in a study of human T cells and chemical hapten exposure. TCRdb ran MiXCR on the RACE reads and lists one entry per CDR3 protein. The data hold 55,000 to 75,000 distinct CDR3 sequences, with roughly an eighth observed a single time. The sequences come from whole blood, collected in connection with sensitization to the hapten diphenylcyclopropenone (DPC). These receptors came from a man younger than 40 with alopecia areata. Some clones in this sample may be carry-over from other donors' samples. The CDR3 runs from the conserved cysteine through the conserved F or W. The D gene is left open where the match is weak. A clone size is listed for some rows: how often the clone was seen (once, few, many), or a class if it is expanded.

cdr3_length	v_call	clone_size	j_call	d_call	cdr3_nt	cdr3_aa
15	TRBV7-9	many	TRBJ1-1	-	TGTGCCAGCAGCTTCCGGGACGGACAGAACACTGAAGCTTTCTTT	CASSFRDGQNTEAFF
16	TRBV19	many	TRBJ2-5	TRBD1	TGTGCCAGTAGTGCCTCAGGGACAGGGATACAAGAGACCCAGTACTTC	CASSASGTGIQETQYF
15	TRBV7-2	few	TRBJ1-5	-	TGTGCCAGCAGTCCGGGAGGGGTAATACGACAGCCCCAGCATTTT	CASSPGGVIRQPQHF
16	TRBV6-2/TRBV6-3	many	TRBJ1-1	TRBD1	TGTGCCAGCAGTTATTTTGTAGGGGGCGTGAACACTGAAGCTTTCTTT	CASSYFVGGVNTEAFF
14	TRBV2	few	TRBJ2-2	TRBD1	TGTGCCAGCCGGACAGGAGCGAACACCGGGGAGCTGTTTTTT	CASRTGANTGELFF
15	TRBV7-9	few	TRBJ1-6	-	TGTGCCAGCAGCACCAGGGCGGGTAGTAATTCACCCCTCCACTTT	CASSTRAGSNSPLHF
16	TRBV5-4	few	TRBJ2-7	-	TGTGCCAGCTACCGATACGACGGGGGGCGCGAATACGAGCAGTACTTC	CASYRYDGGREYEQYF
17	TRBV4-3	few	TRBJ2-7	TRBD2	TGCGCCAGCAGCCAAGATGCGCTAGCGGGGGGGCCCTACGAGCAGTACTTC	CASSQDALAGGPYEQYF
15	TRBV7-2	few	TRBJ1-1	TRBD1	TGTGCCAGCAGACCCAGGACAGGGCGGAACACTGAAGCTTTCTTT	CASRPRTGRNTEAFF
17	TRBV7-6	many	TRBJ2-7	TRBD2	TGTGCCAGCAGCTTAGATGGTAGCGGGGCCTTCTCCTACGAGCAGTACTTC	CASSLDGSGAFSYEQYF
12	TRBV20-1	many	TRBJ1-5	-	TGCAGTGCTAGCGCAGACATTCAGCCCCAGCATTTT	CSASADIQPQHF
18	TRBV20-1	many	TRBJ2-6	-	TGCAGTGCTAGAGATGGGTCAGGGGTCTCATCTGGGGCCAACGTCCTGACTTTC	CSARDGSGVSSGANVLTF
15	TRBV7-2	many	TRBJ1-1	-	TGTGCCAGCAGCCCTGTGGGAACAAGAGACACTGAAGCTTTCTTT	CASSPVGTRDTEAFF
16	TRBV7-9	many	TRBJ1-4	-	TGTGCCAGCAGCCCGAGAGGGCGGGAGGCTAATGAAAAACTGTTTTTT	CASSPRGREANEKLFF
13	TRBV18	-	TRBJ1-2	-	TGTGCCAGCTCCCCAGGACCTAACTATGGCTACACCTTC	CASSPGPNYGYTF
12	TRBV20-1	many	TRBJ2-6	-	TGCAGTGCTAGACCCGGGGCCAACGTCCTGACTTTC	CSARPGANVLTF
11	TRBV2	-	TRBJ2-7	-	TGTGCCAGCAGCGGGGATTACGAGCAGTACTTC	CASSGDYEQYF
14	TRBV7-8	many	TRBJ1-2	TRBD1	TGTGCCAGCAGCCCGACAGGGGGCTACTATGGCTACACCTTC	CASSPTGGYYGYTF
13	TRBV29-1	few	TRBJ2-3	-	TGCAGCGTTGGAGGTCCATTCACAGATACGCAGTTTTTT	CSVGGPFTDTQFF
13	TRBV6-1	many	TRBJ2-3	TRBD2	TGTGCCAGCAGTGAAGGAGGAAGCGGGGCCCAATATTTT	CASSEGGSGAQYF
16	TRBV28	medium-sized	TRBJ2-6	-	TGTGCCAGCAGTTTCGGCGAGAGCTCTGGGGCCAACGTCCTGACTTTC	CASSFGESSGANVLTF
17	TRBV18	many	TRBJ1-4	TRBD1	TGTGCCAGCTCACCACCAGCCTCGACAGGGTCTAATGAAAAACTGTTTTTT	CASSPPASTGSNEKLFF
15	TRBV5-1	many	TRBJ2-3	TRBD2	TGCGCCAGCAGCTACGGACTAGACCGAACAGATACGCAGTATTTT	CASSYGLDRTDTQYF
13	TRBV7-2	-	TRBJ1-1	-	TGTGCCAGCAGCTTACTGAGGGGGGCTGAAGCTTTCTTT	CASSLLRGAEAFF
17	TRBV20-1	many	TRBJ1-2	TRBD1	TGCAGTGCCCCAAACCGGGACAGGGGAAGAACTAACTATGGCTACACCTTC	CSAPNRDRGRTNYGYTF
16	TRBV9	-	TRBJ2-7	TRBD2	TGTGCCAGCAGCGTAGGAGGAGGGACTAGCGTGCGCGAGCAGTACTTC	CASSVGGGTSVREQYF
14	TRBV11-3	few	TRBJ2-7	-	TGTGCCAGCAGCCCCCAAGGGACTTCCTACGAGCAGTACTTC	CASSPQGTSYEQYF
16	TRBV11-1	once	TRBJ2-1	TRBD2	TGTGCCAGCAGCTTAGCTGCGCGGGGGGGCCTATTTGAGCAGTTCTTC	CASSLAARGGLFEQFF
17	TRBV20-1	few	TRBJ2-5	-	TGCAGTGCCTCCCCCGGGGGTTTGAGGGTCTTCGGGGAGACCCAGTACTTC	CSASPGGLRVFGETQYF
13	TRBV5-1	many	TRBJ1-2	TRBD1	TGCGCCAGCAGCCCGACAGGGGACTATGGCTACACCTTC	CASSPTGDYGYTF
15	TRBV6-2/TRBV6-3	medium-sized	TRBJ2-2	-	TGTGCCAGCAGCCGAACAGGGTTAGACACCGGGGAGCTGTTTTTT	CASSRTGLDTGELFF
15	TRBV5-1	-	TRBJ1-1	TRBD1	TGCGCCAGCAGGTCTTTCGACAGGGGGAACACTGAAGCTTTCTTT	CASRSFDRGNTEAFF
13	TRBV15	many	TRBJ1-4	-	TGTGCCACCAGCTTCGCAACTAATGAAAAACTGTTTTTT	CATSFATNEKLFF
15	TRBV20-1	few	TRBJ2-7	TRBD2	TGCAGTGCTAGACCTAGCGGGTGGAGCTCCTACGAGCAGTACTTC	CSARPSGWSSYEQYF
17	TRBV2	many	TRBJ1-2	TRBD1	TGTGCCAGCATTAAAGGACAGGGGGTCGACCTGGAGCGTGGCTACACCTTC	CASIKGQGVDLERGYTF
16	TRBV10-3	many	TRBJ2-2	TRBD1	TGTGCCATCAGTGCGGGACAGGAGCATCACCCGGGGGAGCTGTTTTTT	CAISAGQEHHPGELFF
13	TRBV29-1	-	TRBJ1-1	-	TGCAGCGTCCGAAATGAGGGGGGCACTGAAGCTTTCTTT	CSVRNEGGTEAFF
15	TRBV10-3	many	TRBJ1-1	-	TGTGCCATCAGTGAGTCCGGGTTCGAGAACACTGAAGCTTTCTTT	CAISESGFENTEAFF
19	TRBV4-2	-	TRBJ2-4	TRBD1	TGTGCCAGCAGCCAACCAATACTAGAGACAGGGTGGAAACAAAACATTCAGTACTTC	CASSQPILETGWKQNIQYF
16	TRBV29-1	few	TRBJ2-5	-	TGCAGCGTGGCTCACCCCGGCAGGGCCAGCCAAGAGACCCAGTACTTC	CSVAHPGRASQETQYF
14	TRBV7-8	-	TRBJ2-7	TRBD2	TGTGCCAGCAGCTTAGTTAGCGGGGGGTACGAGCAGTACTTC	CASSLVSGGYEQYF
15	TRBV28	many	TRBJ1-4	TRBD1	TGCGCCAGCAGTCCACGGGACAGGTGGTTGGAAAAACTGTTTTTT	CASSPRDRWLEKLFF
13	TRBV28	-	TRBJ2-5	-	TGTGCCAGCAGTTTGGGACCCCCCACGACCCAGTACTTC	CASSLGPPTTQYF
18	TRBV20-1	-	TRBJ1-6	TRBD1	TGCAGTGCTAGAGGCGGGACAGCGACCAAACCCTATAATTCACCCCTCCACTTT	CSARGGTATKPYNSPLHF
15	TRBV6-5	few	TRBJ2-7	TRBD1	TGTGCCAGCAGCCAAACCTCCGACAGGGCCTACGAGCAGTACTTC	CASSQTSDRAYEQYF
14	TRBV2	many	TRBJ2-7	TRBD1	TGTGCCAGCAGAATACAGGGGGCGAGCTACGAGCAGTACTTC	CASRIQGASYEQYF
17	TRBV7-9	many	TRBJ1-1	TRBD1	TGTGCCAGCAGCATAACCGGGACAGGGGTAGGGAACACTGAAGCTTTCTTT	CASSITGTGVGNTEAFF
14	TRBV12-3/TRBV12-4	few	TRBJ2-3	TRBD2	TGTGCCAGCCTCCTAGCGGGGGGGACAGATACGCAGTATTTT	CASLLAGGTDTQYF
15	TRBV12-3/TRBV12-4	-	TRBJ1-2	-	TGTGCCAGCAGTCCCCTATTATCGGGAAACTATGGCTACACCTTC	CASSPLLSGNYGYTF
11	TRBV29-1	many	TRBJ1-2	-	TGCAGCGTTAAAGGCGAGGATGGCTACACCTTC	CSVKGEDGYTF
14	TRBV30	-	TRBJ1-2	-	TGTGCCTGGAGTGTACGGTCCCAGTTCGTGAGATACACCTTC	CAWSVRSQFVRYTF
12	TRBV21-1	-	TRBJ1-1	-	TGTGCCAGCAGCATGGCGTACACTGAAGCTTTCTTT	CASSMAYTEAFF
16	TRBV15	-	TRBJ2-3	TRBD2	TGTGCCACCAGCACAAGACTAGCCGAGGGGACAGATACGCAGTATTTT	CATSTRLAEGTDTQYF
14	TRBV6-1	-	TRBJ2-7	-	TGTGCCAGCATCCAGGACACAGTTAGGTACGAGCAGTACTTC	CASIQDTVRYEQYF
15	TRBV7-2	many	TRBJ2-1	-	TGTGCCAGCAGCTTAGACTTAGCAGCCGGTGATGAGCAGTTCTTC	CASSLDLAAGDEQFF